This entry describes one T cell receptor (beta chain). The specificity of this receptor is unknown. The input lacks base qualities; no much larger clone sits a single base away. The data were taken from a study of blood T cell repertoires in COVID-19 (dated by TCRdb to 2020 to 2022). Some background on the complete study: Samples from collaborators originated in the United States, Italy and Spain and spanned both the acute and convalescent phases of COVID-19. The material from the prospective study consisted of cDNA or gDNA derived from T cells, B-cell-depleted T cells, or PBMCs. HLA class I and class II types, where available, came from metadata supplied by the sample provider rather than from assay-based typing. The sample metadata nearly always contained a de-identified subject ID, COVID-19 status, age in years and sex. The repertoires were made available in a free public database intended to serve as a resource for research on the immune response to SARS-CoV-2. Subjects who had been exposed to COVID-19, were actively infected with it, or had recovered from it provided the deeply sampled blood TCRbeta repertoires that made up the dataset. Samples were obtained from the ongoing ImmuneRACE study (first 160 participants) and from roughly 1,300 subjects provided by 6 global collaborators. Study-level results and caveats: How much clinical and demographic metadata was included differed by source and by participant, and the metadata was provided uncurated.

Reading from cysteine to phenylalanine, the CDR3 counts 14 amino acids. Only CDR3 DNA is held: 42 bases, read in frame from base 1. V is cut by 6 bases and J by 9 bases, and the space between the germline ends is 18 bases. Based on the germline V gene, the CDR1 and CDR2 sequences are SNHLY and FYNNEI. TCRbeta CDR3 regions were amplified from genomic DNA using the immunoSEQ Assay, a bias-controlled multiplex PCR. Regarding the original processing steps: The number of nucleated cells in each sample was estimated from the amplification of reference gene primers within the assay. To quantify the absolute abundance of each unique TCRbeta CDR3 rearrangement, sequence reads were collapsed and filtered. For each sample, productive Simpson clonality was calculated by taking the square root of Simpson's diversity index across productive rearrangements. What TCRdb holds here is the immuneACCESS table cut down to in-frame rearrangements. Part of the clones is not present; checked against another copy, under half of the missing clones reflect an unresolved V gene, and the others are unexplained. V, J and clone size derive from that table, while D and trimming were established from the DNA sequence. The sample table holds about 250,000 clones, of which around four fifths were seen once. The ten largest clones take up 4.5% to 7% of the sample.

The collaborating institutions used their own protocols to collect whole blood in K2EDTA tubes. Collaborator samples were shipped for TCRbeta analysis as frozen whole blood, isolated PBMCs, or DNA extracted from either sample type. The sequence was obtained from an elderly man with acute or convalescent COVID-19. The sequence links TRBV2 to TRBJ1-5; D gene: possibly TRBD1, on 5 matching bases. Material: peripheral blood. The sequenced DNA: TGTGCCAGCAGGGGTGATCAGGGAGGTCCGCCCCAGCATTTT. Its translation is CASRGDQGGPPQHF. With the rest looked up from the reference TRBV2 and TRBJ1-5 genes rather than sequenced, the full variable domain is EPEVTQTPSHQVTQMGQEVILRCVPISNHLYFYWYRQILGQKVEFLVSFYNNEISEKSEIFDDQFSVERPDGSNFTLKIRSTKLEDSAMYFCASRGDQGGPPQHFGDGTRLSIL.